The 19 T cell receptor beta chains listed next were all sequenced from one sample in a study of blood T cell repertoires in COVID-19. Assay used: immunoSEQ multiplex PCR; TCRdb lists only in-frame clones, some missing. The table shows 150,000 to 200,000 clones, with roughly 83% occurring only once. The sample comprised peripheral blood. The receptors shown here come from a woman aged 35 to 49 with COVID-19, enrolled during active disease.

This CDR3 reads CAISESPPTSTSGRTDTQYF. The CDR3 region has the DNA TGTGCCATCAGTGAGTCACCCCCTACATCGACTAGCGGCCGCACAGATACGCAGTATTTT. The gene calls are TRBV10-3 and TRBJ2-3, with TRBD2 matching over 9 bases. Germline CDR1 is ENHRY and CDR2 is SYGVKD. The CDR3 contains 20 residues. The V and J ends lost 0 bases and 1 base, in that order; junction bases with no gene match: 14.

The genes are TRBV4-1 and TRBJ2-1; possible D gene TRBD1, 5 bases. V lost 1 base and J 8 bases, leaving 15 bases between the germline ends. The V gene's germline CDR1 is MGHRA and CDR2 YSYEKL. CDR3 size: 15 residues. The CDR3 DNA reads TGCGCCAGCAGCCAAGGGGGCCTGCTAGGCGATGAGCAGTTCTTC. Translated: CASSQGGLLGDEQFF.

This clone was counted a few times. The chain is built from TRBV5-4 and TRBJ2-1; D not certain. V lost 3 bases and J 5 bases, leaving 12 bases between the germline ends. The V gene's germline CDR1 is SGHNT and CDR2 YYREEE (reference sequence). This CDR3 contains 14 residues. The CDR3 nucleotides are TGTGCCAGCAGCTCCAGCAAACTAAACAATGAGCAGTTCTTC. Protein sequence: CASSSSKLNNEQFF.

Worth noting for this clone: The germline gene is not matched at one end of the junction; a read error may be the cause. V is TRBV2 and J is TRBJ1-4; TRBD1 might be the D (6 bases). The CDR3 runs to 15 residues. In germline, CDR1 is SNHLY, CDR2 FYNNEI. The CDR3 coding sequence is TGTGCCAGCAGAGAAGGGGGGGGGCTAGTTGAAAAACTGTTTTTT. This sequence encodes CASREGGGLVEKLFF.

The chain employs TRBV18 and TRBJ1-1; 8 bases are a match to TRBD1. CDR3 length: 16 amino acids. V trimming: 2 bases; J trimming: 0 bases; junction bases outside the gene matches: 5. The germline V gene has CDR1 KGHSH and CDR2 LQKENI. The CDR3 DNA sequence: TGTGCCAGCTCACCAGAACAGGGGGGGGTGAACACTGAAGCTTTCTTT. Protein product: CASSPEQGGVNTEAFF.

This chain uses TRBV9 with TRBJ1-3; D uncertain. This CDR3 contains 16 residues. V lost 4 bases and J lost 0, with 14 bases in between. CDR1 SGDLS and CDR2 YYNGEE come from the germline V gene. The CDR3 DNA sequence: TGTGCCAGCAGCTCCCGCCGGGGAAGCTCTGGAAACACCATATATTTT. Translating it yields CASSSRRGSSGNTIYF.

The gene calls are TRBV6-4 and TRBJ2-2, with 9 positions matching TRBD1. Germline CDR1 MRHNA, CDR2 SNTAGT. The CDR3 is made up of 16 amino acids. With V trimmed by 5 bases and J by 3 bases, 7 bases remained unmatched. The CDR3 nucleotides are TGTGCCAGCAGTCCGACAGGGGGTATATACACCGGGGAGCTGTTTTTT. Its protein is CASSPTGGIYTGELFF.

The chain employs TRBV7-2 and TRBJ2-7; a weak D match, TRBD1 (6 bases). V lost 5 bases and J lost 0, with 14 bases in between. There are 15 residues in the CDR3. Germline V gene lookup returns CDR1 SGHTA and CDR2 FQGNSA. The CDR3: CASSLSDSGSYEQYF. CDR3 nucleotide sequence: TGTGCCAGCAGCCTCTCGGACAGCGGCTCCTACGAGCAGTACTTC.

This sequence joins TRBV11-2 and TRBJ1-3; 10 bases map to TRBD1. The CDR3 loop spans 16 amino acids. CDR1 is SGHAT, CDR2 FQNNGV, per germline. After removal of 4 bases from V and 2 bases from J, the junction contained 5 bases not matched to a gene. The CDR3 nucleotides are TGTGCCAGCAGCTGGGGACAGGGGATAGCTGGAAACACCATATATTTT. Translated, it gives CASSWGQGIAGNTIYF.

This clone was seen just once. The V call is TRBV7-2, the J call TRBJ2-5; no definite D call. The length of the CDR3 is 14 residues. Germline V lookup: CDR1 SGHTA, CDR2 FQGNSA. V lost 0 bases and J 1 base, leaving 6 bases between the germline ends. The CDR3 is CASSLAPGQETQYF. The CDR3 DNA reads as TGTGCCAGCAGCTTAGCTCCAGGCCAAGAGACCCAGTACTTC.

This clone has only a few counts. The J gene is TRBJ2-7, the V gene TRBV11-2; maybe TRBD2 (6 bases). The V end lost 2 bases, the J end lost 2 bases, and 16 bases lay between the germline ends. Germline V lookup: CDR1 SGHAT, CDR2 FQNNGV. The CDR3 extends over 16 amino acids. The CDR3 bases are TGTGCCAGCAGCTTAACAGACGGGGGATTCACCTACGAGCAGTACTTC. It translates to CASSLTDGGFTYEQYF.

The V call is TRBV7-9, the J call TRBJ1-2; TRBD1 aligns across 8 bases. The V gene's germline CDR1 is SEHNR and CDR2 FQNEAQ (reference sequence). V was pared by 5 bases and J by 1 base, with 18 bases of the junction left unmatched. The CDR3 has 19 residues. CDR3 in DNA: TGTGCCAGCAGCCCCGCCATGGGCAGGGGGCGCCTGGGTAACTATGGCTACACCTTC. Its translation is CASSPAMGRGRLGNYGYTF.

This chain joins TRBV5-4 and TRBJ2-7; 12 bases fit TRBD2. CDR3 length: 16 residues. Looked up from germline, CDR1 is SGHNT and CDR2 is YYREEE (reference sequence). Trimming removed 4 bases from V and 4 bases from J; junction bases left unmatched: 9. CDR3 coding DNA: TGTGCCAGCAGCCCCGAGACTAGCGGGGGACTATACGAGCAGTACTTC. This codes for CASSPETSGGLYEQYF.

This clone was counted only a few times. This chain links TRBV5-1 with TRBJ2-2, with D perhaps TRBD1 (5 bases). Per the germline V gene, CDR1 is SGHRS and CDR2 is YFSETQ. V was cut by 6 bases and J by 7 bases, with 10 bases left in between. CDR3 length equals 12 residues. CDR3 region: CASNLQGGELFF. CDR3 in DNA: TGCGCCAGCAACCTCCAGGGCGGGGAGCTGTTTTTT. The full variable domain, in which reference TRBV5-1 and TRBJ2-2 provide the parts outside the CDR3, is KAGVTQTPRYLIKTRGQQVTLSCSPISGHRSVSWYQQTPGQGLQFLFEYFSETQRNKGNFPGRFSGRQFSNSRSEMNVSTLELGDSALYLCASNLQGGELFFGEGSRLTVL.

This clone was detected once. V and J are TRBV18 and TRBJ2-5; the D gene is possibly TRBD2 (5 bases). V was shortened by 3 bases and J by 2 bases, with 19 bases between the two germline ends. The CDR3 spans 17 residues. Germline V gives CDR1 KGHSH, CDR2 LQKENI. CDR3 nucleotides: TGTGCCAGCTCACCTTACCGGGGAACAGAGACGCAAGAGACCCAGTACTTC. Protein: CASSPYRGTETQETQYF. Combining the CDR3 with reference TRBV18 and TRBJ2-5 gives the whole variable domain NAGVMQNPRHLVRRRGQEARLRCSPMKGHSHVYWYRQLPEEGLKFMVYLQKENIIDESGMPKERFSAEFPKEGPSILRIQQVVRGDSAAYFCASSPYRGTETQETQYFGPGTRLLVL.

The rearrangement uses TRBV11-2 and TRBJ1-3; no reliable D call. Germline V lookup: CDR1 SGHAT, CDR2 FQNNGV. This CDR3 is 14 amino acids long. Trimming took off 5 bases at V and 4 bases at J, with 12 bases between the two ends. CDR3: CASSAAGRGNTIYF. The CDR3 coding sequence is TGTGCCAGCAGCGCCGCGGGCCGGGGAAACACCATATATTTT.

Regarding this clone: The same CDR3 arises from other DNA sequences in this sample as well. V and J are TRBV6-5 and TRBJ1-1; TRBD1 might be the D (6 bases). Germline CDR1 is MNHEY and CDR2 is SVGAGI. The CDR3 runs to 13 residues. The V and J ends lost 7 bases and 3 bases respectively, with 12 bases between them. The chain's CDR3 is CASTPPGDTEAFF. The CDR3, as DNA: TGTGCCAGCACCCCCCCAGGGGACACTGAAGCTTTCTTT.

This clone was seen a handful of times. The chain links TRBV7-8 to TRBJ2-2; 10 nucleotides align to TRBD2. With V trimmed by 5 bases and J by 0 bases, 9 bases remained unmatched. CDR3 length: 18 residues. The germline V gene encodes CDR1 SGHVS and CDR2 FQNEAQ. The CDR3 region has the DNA TGTGCCAGCAGCCCGCTACCGGGACTAGCGACGAACACCGGGGAGCTGTTTTTT. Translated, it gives CASSPLPGLATNTGELFF.

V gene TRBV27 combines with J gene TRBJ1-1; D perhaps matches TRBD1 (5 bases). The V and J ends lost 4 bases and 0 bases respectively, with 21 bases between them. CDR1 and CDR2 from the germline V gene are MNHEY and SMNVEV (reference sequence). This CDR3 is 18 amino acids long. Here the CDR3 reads CASSSTGGSLVLNTEAFF. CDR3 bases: TGTGCCAGCAGTTCCACGGGGGGGAGCCTCGTTTTGAACACTGAAGCTTTCTTT.